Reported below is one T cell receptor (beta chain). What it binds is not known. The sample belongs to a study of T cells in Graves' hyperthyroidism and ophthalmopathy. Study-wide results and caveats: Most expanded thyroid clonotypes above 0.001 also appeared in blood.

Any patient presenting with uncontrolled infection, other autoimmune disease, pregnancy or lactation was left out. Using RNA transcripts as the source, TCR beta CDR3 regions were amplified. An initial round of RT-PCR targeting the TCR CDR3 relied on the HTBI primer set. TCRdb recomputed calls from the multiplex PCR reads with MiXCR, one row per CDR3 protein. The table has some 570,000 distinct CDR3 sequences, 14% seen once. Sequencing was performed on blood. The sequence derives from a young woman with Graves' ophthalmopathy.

The CDR3 reads CASWMTSGYNEQFF. CDR3 bases: TGTGCCAGCTGGATGACTAGCGGGTACAATGAGCAGTTCTTC. The J gene is TRBJ2-1, the V gene TRBV6-2 or TRBV6-3, with 10 bases matching TRBD2. CDR1 MNHEY and CDR2 SVGEGT come from the germline V gene. Germline trimming cut 8 bases from V and 4 bases from J; bases unmatched to any gene: 5. The CDR3 is 14 amino acids.